This TCR beta chain appears in the sequencing data of a study of blood T cells in healthy people across ages. Overall study findings and caveats: Roughly linearly, TCR beta diversity per million T cells fell as age increased. Estimated diversity across one million T cells was deemed an underestimate.

A second PCR, run for roughly 7 to 11 cycles, used a sample-barcoded 5' primer plus a J-beta primer mix. TCRdb passed the 5' RACE reads through MiXCR, listing each CDR3 protein once. Of around 600,000 distinct CDR3 sequences detected, around 48% appear once; the ten largest clones hold approximately 25%. The table lists this clonotype with a few counts. Its antigen remains unknown. Peripheral blood from each donor was collected in a volume of about 10 milliliters. The amount of total RNA extracted per sample was at least 5.5 micrograms. Input material: blood. The receptor was derived from a man aged 80 or over in good health.

The CDR3 loop reads CASSVRGRHNEQYF. The CDR3 DNA is TGTGCCAGCAGTGTTAGGGGGCGCCACAATGAGCAGTACTTC. The V and J genes are TRBV6-5 and TRBJ2-7; 7 nucleotides align to TRBD1. CDR1 MNHEY and CDR2 SVGAGI come from the germline V gene. The junction had 11 bases not matched to a gene; V was cut back by 5 bases and J by 7 bases. This CDR3 has 14 amino acids.